This TCR beta chain was documented in a study of blood T cell repertoires in COVID-19. Here immunoSEQ multiplex PCR was the method, and the copy in TCRdb shows in-frame clones only, minus some. The profile shows about 230,000 clones, just under 90% of them singletons. This CDR3 is 12 amino acids long. Trimming pared 1 base from V and 9 bases from J, leaving 7 bases between. CDR1 and CDR2 from the germline V gene are LGHNA and YSLEER. This clone turned up a few times. The V and J genes are TRBV4-3 and TRBJ2-1; possibly TRBD2 for D (5 bases). Sequencing used PBMCs or T cells enriched from blood (not recorded which). The sequence was collected from a woman younger than 45 with acute COVID-19. CDR3 loop: CASSQGGFEQFF. The CDR3 DNA reads TGCGCCAGCAGCCAAGGCGGGTTTGAGCAGTTCTTC.